This paragraph reports one T cell receptor (beta chain). Sequencing used immunoSEQ multiplex PCR; TCRdb keeps in-frame clones, though not all of them. Found here are under 350,000 clones, 80% to 90% of them singletons; the top ten hold around 4.5%. Germline V lookup: CDR1 MNHEY, CDR2 SVGAGI. V gave up 4 bases and J gave up 3 bases; unmatched junction bases: 6. The length of the CDR3 is 14 residues. The sample is drawn from a study of blood T cell repertoires in COVID-19. The clonotype was recovered from a middle-aged woman with acute COVID-19. The chain is built from TRBV6-5 and TRBJ2-7; 7 bases line up with TRBD1. Specimen: PBMCs or T cells enriched from blood (not recorded which). The CDR3 coding sequence is TGTGCCAGCAGTTCCCCGAGGACAGGCTACGAGCAGTACTTC. Amino acids: CASSSPRTGYEQYF.